Here is one T cell receptor beta chain with its context. Its antigen is unknown. No base quality values were provided; no much bigger clone lies one nucleotide off. This record comes from a study of cytomegalovirus exposure and HLA in healthy donors (dated by TCRdb to about 2017). Concerning the study at large: An earlier analysis of around 600 of the donors reported about 250 Gb of sequence data and around 120 million unique TCR beta sequences from about 200 million T cells. An early release that covered more than 550 HLA-typed donors contained about 300 gigabases of sequencing data and tens of millions of unique TCR sequences. Of the 350 to 400 genotyped donors, about 80% fell in the genetic ancestry cluster associated with self-reported Caucasian donors. The study aimed to test whether signatures of past pathogen exposure could be identified by cataloging public T cell receptors. The T cell repertoires of 666 subjects were profiled by immunosequencing and related to cytomegalovirus serostatus. A separate validation cohort of some 130 different subjects was used in addition to the roughly 670-subject first cohort. The study combined high-throughput TCR immunosequencing, statistical association of individual TCRs with disease status, and machine learning to predict cytomegalovirus infection status. A later analysis re-examined previously published TCR beta repertoires from around 670 donors and added high-resolution HLA genotyping to investigate patterns of TCR occurrence. Rather than using new phenotypic data, the later analysis identified candidate immune exposures from TCR beta sequences and from how often those sequences occurred across donors. In an earlier analysis of 587 of the donors, high-throughput TCR beta sequencing was used to judge whether each TCR beta V gene segment behaved as functional or pseudogenic. Donor age, sex, ethnicity and CMV serostatus were compiled alongside the repertoire data. A later genetic analysis took genome-wide SNP genotypes for about 65% of the 666 donors and used that subset as a discovery cohort. All discovery cohort repertoires had been generated using a single sequencing platform. HLA typing covered class I and class II loci at four-digit resolution. The number of typed donors differed by locus: about 620-640 for A, B, C, DRB1 and DQB1; approximately 540 for DQA1; approximately 610 for DPA1; and roughly 450 for DPB1. Because of strong linkage in the cohort, a few DR-DQ haplotypes were treated as single units for association and clustering. Among roughly 400 genotyped donors of the cohort, an average of about 220,000 unique TCR beta nucleotide sequences was sequenced per donor, of which 15% to 20% were non-productive. General conclusions and limits of the study: The cohort was sequenced for TCR beta chains only, and without alpha or paired-chain data the features that could be detected were limited. A further reported finding was that TCR beta sequences accurately predicted the HLA-A and HLA-B alleles for most subjects in the first cohort. In a later analysis, HLA-associated TCR beta chains showed more clonal expansion and lower generation probabilities than non-associated chains that were equally common. In the study, around 150 TCR beta chains were listed as associated with cytomegalovirus. The classifier was reported to diagnose cytomegalovirus status with high specificity and sensitivity in both the original and validation cohorts. A later analysis found that TCR association rates varied across HLA loci, with DRB1 alleles showing the most associated TCRs and HLA-C alleles the fewest. In vitro tests confirmed that three of the cytomegalovirus-associated TCR beta chains recognize cytomegalovirus antigens. In a later genetic analysis, a missense DCLRE1C variant was associated with V-gene and J-gene trimming of TCR beta chains, and the association was replicated in an independent cohort. Most CMV-associated TCR beta chains appeared to be HLA-restricted in a later analysis, and the HLA associations seemed to be driven largely by CMV exposure. According to the authors, the approach could potentially be generalized to other disease states and immunological phenotypes. Strong co-occurrence of HLA alleles, especially DR and DQ, made assigning TCR associations to individual alleles difficult. Presence/absence analyses assumed roughly uniform sequencing depth across donors, an assumption that may not hold. For the cohort, immune exposure information was limited to CMV serostatus. Because counts were too low, some 16 rarely observed V segments, including chromosome 9 orphons, were excluded from the earlier analysis of around 590 of the donors. A group of highly shared sequence variants was considered likely to be a technical artifact of the sequencing pipeline. In a later analysis, around 17,000 TCR beta sequences were associated with specific HLA alleles at a false discovery rate of 0.05. Some IMGT-functional V segments, including TRBV6-2 and TRBV6-3, could not be told apart with the 87-base-pair reads, so those segments were excluded. While some public TCRs were present in many individuals, most TCR sequences turned up only very rarely across donors. A later analysis reported that several top co-occurrence clusters appeared linked to parvovirus B19, influenza, CMV and Epstein-Barr virus. In an earlier analysis of under 600 of the donors, most TCR beta V segments were observed in productive rearrangements about 87% or about 30% of the time, broadly matching IMGT annotations. According to a later genetic analysis, donors in an Asian-associated ancestry cluster had fewer N-insertions in productive TCRs than the approximately 710-donor mean. Linkage disequilibrium might explain the correlated functional status among segregating V segments, but an unknown experimental factor could not be excluded. Because HLA typing was unavailable for some donors at each locus, only the typed subset was used in association tests.

CDR3 length: 13 amino acids, cysteine to phenylalanine. Solely the CDR3 DNA is kept, with 39 bases framed from the first base. Taken from the germline V gene, the CDR1 and CDR2 loops are SGHNT and YENEEA. The V and J ends are trimmed by 3 bases and 7 bases, leaving 10 bases between them. The cohort consisted of hundreds of healthy bone marrow donors. All cohort members were sampled while nominally healthy, although unrecorded immune exposures were likely present. The donor tested CMV seropositive, placing the donor among the 289 seropositive members of the cohort. A peripheral blood sample was provided by each donor, and peripheral blood mononuclear cells were used for TCR beta sequencing. The Qiagen DNeasy Blood Extraction Kit was used to extract genomic DNA from the blood cell samples. The library was prepared using the immunoSEQ multiplex PCR assay. The multiplex PCR relied on a mix of 60 forward primers for TCR Vbeta segments and 13 reverse primers for TCR Jbeta segments. The CDR3 region of rearranged TCR beta genes was amplified from genomic DNA with a multiplex PCR assay. Amplified TCR beta libraries were sequenced as 87-base-pair reads on the Illumina HiSeq System. Concerning the study's data processing: A later analysis counted some 74 million unique TCR beta chains across the 650 to 700 repertoires, and around 9.9 million of these chains were shared by at least two donors. A nearest-neighbor algorithm error-corrected the raw reads and collapsed the reads into unique sequences, merging closely related sequences to remove PCR and sequencing errors. To assign V, D and J gene segments, CDR3 sequences were aligned to IMGT reference sequences. For a sequence to be retained, at least a six-nucleotide match to both a V gene segment and a J gene segment was required. A rearrangement was called productive if the CDR3 had no stop codons and remained in frame with V and J, and every other rearrangement was called non-productive. Following IMGT convention, CDR3 was defined as the stretch from the second conserved V-encoded cysteine up to the conserved J-encoded phenylalanine. Sequences without an unambiguous match to a single V gene segment were excluded from the earlier analysis of a few hundred of the donors. An earlier analysis of several hundred of the donors called V segments functional above 56.7% productive rearrangements and segregating when the between-donor standard deviation exceeded 5%. To diagnose cytomegalovirus status from the catalog of TCR beta chain sequences, a statistical classification framework was built. In a later analysis, V and J genes were assigned by comparing TCR nucleotide sequences against IMGT/GENE-DB human TR gene sequences. The TCRdist pipeline was used in a later analysis to assign CDR3 sequences and most-parsimonious VDJ recombination scenarios. In a later analysis, every TCR beta chain was defined by the combination of its CDR3 amino acid sequence and its V-gene family, and reads without a unique V-gene family were dropped. In a later analysis, a few hundred highly shared, low-generation-probability nucleotide sequences were removed to address suspected cross-contamination and a sequencing artifact. A later analysis calculated a clonal expansion index for each public chain from normalized within-repertoire ranks of inferred template counts. In a later analysis, generation probabilities were computed with a VDJ recombination model fitted to out-of-frame rearrangements, and the resulting probabilities were checked against IGoR. In a later analysis, hypergeometric tests were used to score TCR-TCR, TCR-HLA and TCR-CMV co-occurrence, with a repertoire-size bias correction applied to TCR pairs. A later analysis estimated false discovery rates by permuting HLA or CMV assignments 20 times. A later analysis grouped co-occurring TCRs with DBSCAN, adding TCRdist sequence similarity when clustering within HLA-allele-positive subsets. Repertoires with fewer than 30,000 or more than 120,000 public chains, plus five repertoires with anomalous nucleotide sharing, were excluded from co-occurrence clustering. This immuneACCESS table, as held by TCRdb, lists in-frame sequences with V and J called but not all clones. Of the missing ones, under half trace to an unresolved V gene in checked studies; the others have no known cause. V and J calls and clone size follow that table, whereas D and trimming were derived from the DNA. This sample lists 80,000 or so clones; about 60% were detected once. The ten largest clones capture roughly 5.6% of the sample.

The receptor chain draws on TRBV11-3 and TRBJ2-1, and TRBD1 may be the D gene, going by 5 matching bases. Source material: PBMCs. The TCR sequence derives from a man younger than 45 in good health and CMV-seropositive. The CDR3 protein is CASSFITGNEQFF. Here is the DNA: TGTGCCAGCAGCTTCATAACAGGTAATGAGCAGTTCTTC. The variable domain in full, with residues beyond the CDR3 obtained from the reference TRBV11-3 and TRBJ2-1 genes, is EAGVVQSPRYKIIEKKQPVAFWCNPISGHNTLYWYLQNLGQGPELLIRYENEEAVDDSQLPKDRFSAERLKGVDSTLKIQPAELGDSAVYLCASSFITGNEQFFGPGTRLTVL.